This TCR beta chain was sequenced during a study of Graves' ophthalmopathy and Graves' hyperthyroidism. Overall study results and limits: Ophthalmopathy progression was predicted with about 67% sensitivity and approximately 72% specificity. Most clonotypes expanded in thyroid above 0.001 frequency were present in blood too.

Turning to this clonotype: Its antigen is unknown.

RNA transcripts were the template, and TCR beta CDR3 regions were amplified from them. RT-PCR in the first round used HTBI primers; a second-round multiplex PCR followed. MiXCR was run by TCRdb on the multiplex PCR reads, yielding one entry per CDR3 protein. The sample lists some 240,000 distinct CDR3 sequences, approximately 42% occurring once. Looked up from germline, CDR1 is SGDLS and CDR2 is YYNGEE. This CDR3 region has 14 residues. V gave up 3 bases and J gave up 5 bases; unmatched junction bases: 5. Moderate-to-severe activity, CAS ≥3, NOSPECS ≥4 and a duration under 3 months were seen in donors with ophthalmopathy. Isolation of PBMCs was performed using over 9.5 ml of fresh peripheral blood.

The chain uses TRBV9 and TRBJ1-2; 9 nucleotides agree with TRBD1. The source material was peripheral blood. The sequence was obtained from an adult man with Graves' ophthalmopathy. This CDR3 reads CASSGAGTGYGYTF. The CDR3 DNA is TGTGCCAGCAGCGGAGCCGGGACAGGGTATGGCTACACCTTC.